The 8 T cell receptor beta chains listed next were all sequenced from one sample in a study of Graves' ophthalmopathy and Graves' hyperthyroidism. The sequenced template was RNA, covering the TCR beta CDR3 region. RT-PCR with HTBI primers came first, then second-round multiplex PCR. A single record per CDR3 protein comes from TCRdb applying MiXCR to the multiplex PCR reads. The table has 500,000 to 800,000 distinct CDR3 sequences, about 40% seen once. Sequenced: peripheral blood. Every receptor here comes from an adult man with Graves' ophthalmopathy.

A remark on this clonotype: Just one base apart from a much larger clone, this may be a read error. The V call is TRBV14, the J call TRBJ2-7; D remains ambiguous. Per germline, CDR1 SGHDN and CDR2 FVKESK. The CDR3 is 14 residues long. Here the CDR3 reads CASSQGVSTYEEYF. The CDR3 nucleotides are TGTGCCAGCAGCCAAGGAGTCAGTACTTACGAGGAGTACTTC.

This clonotype was counted only a few times. This chain connects TRBV25-1 to TRBJ1-4; D is uncertain. Deletions cut 5 bases from V and 5 bases from J, with 15 bases between. This CDR3 region has 15 residues. Per germline, CDR1 MGHDK and CDR2 SYGVNS. CDR3 amino acids: CASSYSPRSNEKLFF. The CDR3 DNA is TGTGCCAGCAGTTACTCTCCTCGGAGCAATGAAAAACTGTTTTTT.

This sequence joins TRBV29-1 and TRBJ2-2, with TRBD1 identical over 8 bases. Unmatched junction bases numbered 13, after V lost 6 bases and J lost 4 bases. Germline CDR1 SQVTM, CDR2 ANQGSEA. The CDR3 contains 16 residues. CDR3 DNA sequence: TGCAGCGTCGCGGTCGGGGGACAGGTAGGCACCGGGGAGCTGTTTTTT. This sequence encodes CSVAVGGQVGTGELFF.

This clonotype was seen many times. Written as DNA, the CDR3 is TGTGCCAGCAGCTTGGAAGTCGGCTCCGTCGGAGAGACCCAGTACTTC. It encodes CASSLEVGSVGETQYF. The chain joins TRBV5-8 to TRBJ2-5; no reliable D call. V was pared by 0 bases and J by 4 bases, with 16 bases between. Germline V CDR1 and CDR2: SGHTS, YDEGEE. The CDR3 loop spans 16 amino acids.

This clonotype occurred a few times. The genes are TRBV19 and TRBJ2-2, with 7 positions matching TRBD1. J gave up 6 bases and V 4 bases, and 5 bases lay outside the gene matches. From germline, CDR1 is LNHDA and CDR2 SQIVND (reference sequence). The CDR3 totals 14 residues. CDR3 sequence: CASSTDRAAGELFF. The CDR3 region has the DNA TGTGCCAGTAGTACCGACAGGGCGGCCGGGGAGCTGTTTTTT. Full variable domain (missing parts from reference TRBV19 and TRBJ2-2): DGGITQSPKYLFRKEGQNVTLSCEQNLNHDAMYWYRQDPGQGLRLIYYSQIVNDFQKGDIAEGYSVSREKKESFPLTVTSAQKNPTAFYLCASSTDRAAGELFFGEGSRLTVL.

This sequence joins TRBV25-1 and TRBJ2-1; D could derive from TRBD1 or TRBD2 (6 bases each). Trimming took off 4 bases at V and 0 bases at J, with 13 bases between the two ends. CDR3 length: 16 amino acids. Germline V gene sequence: CDR1 MGHDK, CDR2 SYGVNS. The CDR3 DNA is TGTGCCAGCAGTGTGGGGGGCCTTAGCTCCTACAATGAGCAGTTCTTC. Encoded protein: CASSVGGLSSYNEQFF.

This clonotype was picked up one time. This may be a read error, as it is one base from a much larger clone. Because it lacks the conserved phenylalanine or tryptophan at the end, this CDR3 is likely a read error. This sequence joins TRBV2 and TRBJ1-1; the D gene is possibly TRBD1 (5 bases). This CDR3 has 12 residues. Per the germline V gene, CDR1 is SNHLY and CDR2 is FYNNEI. V was cut by 2 bases and J by 8 bases, with 9 bases left in between. CDR3 sequence reads: CASSEYRTEAFL. Here the CDR3 DNA reads TGTGCCAGCAGTGAATATAGGACAGAAGCTTTCCTT.

This clonotype has a count of ten or more. V is TRBV9 and J is TRBJ1-6; D is unresolved. Germline CDR1 and CDR2: SGDLS and YYNGEE. The CDR3 length is 15 residues. Trimming cost V 3 bases and J 1 base, with 8 bases left between them. The CDR3 sequence is CASSAMGSYNSPLHF. CDR3 coding DNA: TGTGCCAGCAGCGCTATGGGGTCCTATAATTCACCCCTCCACTTT.